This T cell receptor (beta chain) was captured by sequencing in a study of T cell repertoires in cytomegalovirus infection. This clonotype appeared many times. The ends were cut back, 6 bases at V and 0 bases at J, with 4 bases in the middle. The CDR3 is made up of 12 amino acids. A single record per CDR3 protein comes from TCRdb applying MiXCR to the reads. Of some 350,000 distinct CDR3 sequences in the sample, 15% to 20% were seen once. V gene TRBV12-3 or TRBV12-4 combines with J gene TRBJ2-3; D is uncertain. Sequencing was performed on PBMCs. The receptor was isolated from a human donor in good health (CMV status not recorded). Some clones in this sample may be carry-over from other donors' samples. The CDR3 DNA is TGTGCCAGCAGCCGGAGCACAGATACGCAGTATTTT. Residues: CASSRSTDTQYF.